This TCR beta chain stems from a study of tumor-infiltrating lymphocytes in localized non-small cell lung cancer. The wider study: Resected tumor was paired with non-adjacent uninvolved lung from the same patient. Whole-study findings and limits: TCR sequencing covered a subset of patients with enough tissue. Immunotypes IM1 and IM2 had similar TCR-derived T-cell fractions.

CDR3 length: 14 amino acids. The germline V gene has CDR1 SGHAT and CDR2 FQDESV (reference sequence). Trimming removed 3 bases at V and 6 bases at J, with 11 bases between. Here immunoSEQ multiplex PCR was the method, and the copy in TCRdb shows in-frame clones only, minus some. In the table there are approximately 9,700 clones, roughly 80% of which are singletons. This clone was found a few times. Its antigen is unidentified. This receptor was obtained from a human donor with non-small cell lung cancer. V usage is TRBV11-1 and J usage is TRBJ2-2, with D tentatively TRBD2 (6 bases). The sample taken for sequencing was uninvolved lung tissue not adjacent to the tumor. In DNA, the CDR3 is TGTGCCAGCAGCTTCTCGGGAGTAGCCGGGGAGCTGTTTTTT. It yields the protein CASSFSGVAGELFF.